The rows below give T cell receptor beta chains drawn from one sample of a study of shared clonotypes between healthy human individuals. The data were produced by immunoSEQ multiplex PCR, yet TCRdb's version contains in-frame clones alone and is incomplete. The repertoire holds some 1 million clones, with about 70% as singletons. Sequenced material: memory CD4+ T cells sorted from blood. The receptor source for this set is a man between 18 and 29 years old in good health. Each CDR3 is given without its conserved first and last residue. Part of the rows lack a size; the others show once, few, many or a class for expanded clones.

TRBV11-2,NA,11,ASSLGTSNEQF
TRBV6-4,NA,14,ASSVGGTFGTDTQY
TRBV5-1,NA,14,ASSSGLAGGINEQF
TRBV6-1,few,12,ASYDRNSNQPQH
TRBV9,NA,11,ASSIKGDYGYT
TRBV10-3,NA,14,AISESPLASYYGYT
TRBV5-4,NA,12,ASSFGQGSYEQY
TRBV28,NA,13,ASSLGASGTDTQY
TRBV28,NA,12,ASRTGRGTGELF
TRBV19,NA,12,ASSIIPNGSPLH
TRBV29-1,NA,11,SGGGGANTEAF
TRBV28,NA,13,ASSFSGTGNEKLF
TRBV14,NA,12,ASSQNRGPYEQY
TRBV5-1,NA,13,ASSSGLAGVNEQF
TRBV28,NA,11,ASRTVNTDTQY
TRBV10-2,few,11,ASSDLQGFGYT
TRBV6-5,NA,14,ASSYYGQGNNSPLH
TRBV5-4,NA,12,ASSLSGVGEKLF
TRBV5-4,once,11,ASSFVGTLLQY
TRBV7-2,NA,13,ASSQPGTGAETQY
TRBV30,NA,12,AWSLTGGRTEAF
TRBV7-7,NA,12,ASSTGTGGNEQY
TRBV7-2,NA,15,ASSLVGGPLGTGELF